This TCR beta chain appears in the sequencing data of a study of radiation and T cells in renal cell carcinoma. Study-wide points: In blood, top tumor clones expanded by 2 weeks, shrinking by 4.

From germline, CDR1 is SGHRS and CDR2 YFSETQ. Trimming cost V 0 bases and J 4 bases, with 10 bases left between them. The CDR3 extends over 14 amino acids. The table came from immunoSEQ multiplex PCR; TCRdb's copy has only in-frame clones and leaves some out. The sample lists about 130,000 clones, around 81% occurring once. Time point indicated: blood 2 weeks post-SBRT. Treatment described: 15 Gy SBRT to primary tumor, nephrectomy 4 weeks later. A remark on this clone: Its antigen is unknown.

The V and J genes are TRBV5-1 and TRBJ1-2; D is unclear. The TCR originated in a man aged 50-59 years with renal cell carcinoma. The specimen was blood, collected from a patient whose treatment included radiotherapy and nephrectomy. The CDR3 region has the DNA TGCGCCAGCAGCTTGGCGGGCGGAACCTATGGCTACACCTTC. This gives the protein CASSLAGGTYGYTF.